This T cell receptor beta chain was sequenced during a study of T cells in women clearing cervical HPV infection. The repertoire was sequenced with immunoSEQ multiplex PCR; TCRdb's copy has only in-frame clones and lacks some. Recorded for this sample: tens of thousands of clones. The receptor was derived from a woman aged 18 to 75 with a cervical HPV16 infection that either progressed to CIN3+ or cleared (not recorded which). Sequenced sample: blood buffy coat.

This chain's CDR3 is CATSSVGQRVDYGYTF. The covered CDR3 bases are TGTGCCACCAGCAGTGTGGGACAGCGGGTCGACTATGGC. V gene TRBV15 combines with J gene TRBJ1-2, with 7 bases that match TRBD1. The CDR3 end falls 3 residues outside the read, so it is completed with the germline J gene. From germline, CDR1 is LNHNV and CDR2 YYDKDF (reference sequence). The CDR3 has 16 residues. V lost 3 bases, J lost 3 bases, and 10 bases stayed unmatched. The complete variable domain, with remaining parts taken from reference TRBV15 and TRBJ1-2, reads DAMVIQNPRYQVTQFGKPVTLSCSQTLNHNVMYWYQQKSSQAPKLLFHYYDKDFNNEADTPDNFQSRRPNTSFCFLDIRSPGLGDTAMYLCATSSVGQRVDYGYTFGSGTRLTVV.